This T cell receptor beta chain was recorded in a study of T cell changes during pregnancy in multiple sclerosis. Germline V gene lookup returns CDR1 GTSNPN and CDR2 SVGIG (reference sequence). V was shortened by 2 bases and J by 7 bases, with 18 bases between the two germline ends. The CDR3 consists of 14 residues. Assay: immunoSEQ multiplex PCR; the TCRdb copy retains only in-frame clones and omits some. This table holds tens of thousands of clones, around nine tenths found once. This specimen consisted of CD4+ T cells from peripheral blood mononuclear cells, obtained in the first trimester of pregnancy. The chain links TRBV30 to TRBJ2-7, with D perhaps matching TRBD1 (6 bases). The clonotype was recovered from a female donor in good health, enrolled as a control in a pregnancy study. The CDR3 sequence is CAWSPGGGWGEQYF. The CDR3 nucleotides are TGTGCCTGGAGTCCTGGGGGCGGGTGGGGAGAGCAGTACTTC.